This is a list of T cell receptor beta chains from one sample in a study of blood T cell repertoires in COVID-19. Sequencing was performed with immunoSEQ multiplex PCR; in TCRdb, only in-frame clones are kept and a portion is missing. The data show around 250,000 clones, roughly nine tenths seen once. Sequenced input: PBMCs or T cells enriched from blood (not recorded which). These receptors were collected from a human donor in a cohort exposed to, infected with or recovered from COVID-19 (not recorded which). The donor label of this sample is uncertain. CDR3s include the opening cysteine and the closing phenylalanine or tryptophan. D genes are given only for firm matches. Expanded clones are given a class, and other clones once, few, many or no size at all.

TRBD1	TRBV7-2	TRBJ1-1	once	CASSLGGTGVAFF	TGTGCCAGCAGCTTAGGGGGGACAGGGGTGGCTTTCTTT
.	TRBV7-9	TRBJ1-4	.	CASSLEGASNEKLFF	TGTGCCAGCAGCTTAGAAGGGGCCTCTAATGAAAAACTGTTTTTT
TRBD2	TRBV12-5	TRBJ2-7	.	CASGDSGGGYEQYF	TGTGCTAGTGGTGATAGCGGGGGGGGCTACGAGCAGTACTTC
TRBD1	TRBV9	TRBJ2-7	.	CASSAGTALSYEQYF	TGTGCCAGCAGCGCCGGGACAGCGCTCTCCTACGAGCAGTACTTC
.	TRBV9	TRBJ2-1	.	CASSVAGTPVYNEQFF	TGTGCCAGCAGCGTAGCGGGGACACCCGTCTACAATGAGCAGTTCTTC
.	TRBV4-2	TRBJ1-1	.	CASSQGGGLSTEAFF	TGTGCCAGCAGCCAAGGTGGGGGCCTGAGCACTGAAGCTTTCTTT
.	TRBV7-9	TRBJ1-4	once	CASSLGQAGEKLFF	TGTGCCAGCAGCTTAGGGCAGGCTGGCGAAAAACTGTTTTTT
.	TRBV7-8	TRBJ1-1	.	CASSLVAGWGTEAFF	TGTGCCAGCAGCTTAGTGGCAGGGTGGGGCACTGAAGCTTTCTTT
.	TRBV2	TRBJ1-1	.	CASSDGTWGTEAFF	TGTGCCAGCAGTGATGGGACATGGGGCACTGAAGCTTTCTTT
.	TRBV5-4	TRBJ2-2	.	CASSPTMFTGELFF	TGTGCCAGCAGCCCCACAATGTTCACCGGGGAGCTGTTTTTT
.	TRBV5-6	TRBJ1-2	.	CASSSGQSYGYTF	TGTGCCAGCAGCTCCGGACAGAGCTATGGCTACACCTTC
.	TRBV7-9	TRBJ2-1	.	CASSLSALGNEQFF	TGTGCCAGCAGCTTATCTGCCCTAGGAAATGAGCAGTTCTTC
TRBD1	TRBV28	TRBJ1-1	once	CASSLWIKGARFTEAFF	TGTGCCAGCAGTTTATGGATAAAGGGGGCTCGGTTCACTGAAGCTTTCTTT
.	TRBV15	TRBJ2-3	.	CATSRDDDSRADTQYF	TGTGCCACCAGCAGAGATGATGACTCCAGGGCAGATACGCAGTATTTT
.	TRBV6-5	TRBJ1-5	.	CASSSRFHQPQHF	TGTGCCAGCAGTTCGAGGTTCCATCAGCCCCAGCATTTT
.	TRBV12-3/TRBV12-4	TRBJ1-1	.	CASSLWPEAFF	TGTGCCAGCAGTTTGTGGCCTGAAGCTTTCTTT
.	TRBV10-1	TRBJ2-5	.	CASSESLGETQYF	TGCGCCAGCAGTGAGTCCCTCGGAGAGACCCAGTACTTC
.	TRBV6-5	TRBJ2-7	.	CASSPGGPDPYEQYF	TGTGCCAGCAGTCCAGGGGGGCCTGATCCCTACGAGCAGTACTTC
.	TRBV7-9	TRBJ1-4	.	CASSLDSSNEKLFF	TGTGCCAGCAGCTTGGACAGCTCCAATGAAAAACTGTTTTTT
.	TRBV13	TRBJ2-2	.	CASSSLGSAGNTGELFF	TGTGCCAGCAGCTCCCTGGGATCAGCGGGGAACACCGGGGAGCTGTTTTTT
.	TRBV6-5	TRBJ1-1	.	CASSFSTAMNTEAFF	TGTGCCAGCAGTTTTTCGACAGCCATGAACACTGAAGCTTTCTTT
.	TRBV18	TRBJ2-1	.	CASSPTMATGDSHNEQFF	TGTGCCAGCTCACCAACGATGGCCACTGGGGACTCACACAATGAGCAGTTCTTC
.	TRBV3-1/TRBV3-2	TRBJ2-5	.	CASSQSLQGQGTQYF	TGTGCCAGCAGCCAAAGCTTACAGGGTCAAGGGACCCAGTACTTC
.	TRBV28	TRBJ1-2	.	CASSRRTAVNYGYTF	TGTGCCAGCAGTCGCCGGACAGCAGTAAACTATGGCTACACCTTC
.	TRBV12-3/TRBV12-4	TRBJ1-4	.	CASSLNSRKLFF	TGTGCCAGCAGTTTGAACAGTCGAAAACTGTTTTTT
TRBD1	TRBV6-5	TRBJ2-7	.	CASSYSGGAGGDEQYF	TGTGCCAGCAGTTACTCGGGGGGCGCAGGGGGCGACGAGCAGTACTTC
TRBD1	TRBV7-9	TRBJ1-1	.	CASSLEQGIAEAFF	TGTGCCAGCAGCTTAGAACAGGGGATAGCTGAAGCTTTCTTT
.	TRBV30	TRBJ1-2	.	CAWSRTAIYGYTF	TGTGCCTGGAGTCGGACAGCAATCTATGGCTACACCTTC
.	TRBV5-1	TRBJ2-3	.	CASSWADSSRDTQYF	TGCGCCAGCAGCTGGGCGGACAGCTCTAGAGATACGCAGTATTTT
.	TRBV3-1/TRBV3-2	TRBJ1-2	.	CASSIKIRLDSPKPGGYTF	TGTGCCAGCAGCATCAAGATAAGGTTGGACAGCCCGAAGCCAGGAGGCTACACCTTC
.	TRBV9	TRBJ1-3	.	CASSVAQVKHSGNTIYF	TGTGCCAGCAGCGTAGCCCAGGTCAAACACTCTGGAAACACCATATATTTT
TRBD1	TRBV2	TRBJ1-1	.	CASSADRVTEAFF	TGTGCCAGCAGTGCTGACAGGGTTACTGAAGCTTTCTTT
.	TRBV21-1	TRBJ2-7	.	CASSKGAPGQGTPYSSYEQYF	TGTGCCAGCAGCAAAGGGGCCCCGGGACAGGGGACACCCTATAGCTCCTACGAGCAGTACTTC
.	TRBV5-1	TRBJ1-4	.	CASSLGDSATNEKLFF	TGCGCCAGCAGCTTGGGTGACAGCGCAACTAATGAAAAACTGTTTTTT
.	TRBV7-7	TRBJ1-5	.	CASSLSPYRVTNNQPQHF	TGTGCCAGCAGCTTATCGCCGTACAGGGTCACTAACAATCAGCCCCAGCATTTT
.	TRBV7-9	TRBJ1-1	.	CASSIGPLNTEAFF	TGTGCCAGCAGCATAGGGCCATTGAACACTGAAGCTTTCTTT
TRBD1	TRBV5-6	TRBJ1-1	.	CASSSPGDRTEAFF	TGTGCCAGCAGCTCTCCAGGGGACAGAACTGAAGCTTTCTTT